Listed below are T cell receptor beta chains from one sample, sequenced in a study of OX40 agonist ivuxolimab in advanced cancers. Sequencing used immunoSEQ multiplex PCR; TCRdb keeps in-frame clones, though not all of them. Among about 55,000 clones, about 88% were seen once, and the ten largest hold 6.9%. The sample here was CD4+ or CD8+ T cells sorted from blood, taken in a trial of the OX40 agonist ivuxolimab. These receptors originate from an adult with an advanced solid tumor such as melanoma, head and neck, liver or kidney cancer. Both conserved end residues are part of each CDR3. Each record gives: D gene, J gene, V gene, clone size, CDR3 protein, CDR3 DNA. The D gene is left open where the match is weak. Clone size, where shown, is once, few, many, or a class for clones that have expanded.

>.|TRBJ1-5|TRBV19|once
CASSMAGRYNQPQHF
TGTGCCAGTAGTATGGCGGGACGCTACAATCAGCCCCAGCATTTT
>TRBD1|TRBJ1-1|TRBV28|once
CASSPSGQGQVAFF
TGTGCCAGCAGTCCCTCCGGACAGGGCCAGGTAGCTTTCTTT
>TRBD1|TRBJ2-7|TRBV19|.
CASTKTGILHEQYF
TGTGCCAGTACCAAGACAGGGATTCTCCACGAGCAGTACTTC
>.|TRBJ1-1|TRBV18|.
CASSPGRDTEAFF
TGTGCCAGCTCACCTGGGAGGGACACTGAAGCTTTCTTT
>.|TRBJ2-5|TRBV18|few
CASSPREFQETQYF
TGTGCCAGCTCCCCGAGGGAATTCCAAGAGACCCAGTACTTC
>.|TRBJ1-1|TRBV10-3|.
CAISEARAPNTEAFF
TGTGCCATCAGTGAAGCCAGGGCCCCGAACACTGAAGCTTTCTTT
>.|TRBJ2-3|TRBV19|.
CASSISRDLTDTQYF
TGTGCCAGTAGTATTTCGCGGGACCTCACAGATACGCAGTATTTT
>.|TRBJ2-3|TRBV6-6|.
CASSGQGKSTDTQYF
TGTGCCAGCAGTGGCCAAGGAAAAAGCACAGATACGCAGTATTTT
>TRBD2|TRBJ2-7|TRBV27|.
CASSLTSGSPHEQYF
TGTGCCAGCAGTTTGACAAGCGGGAGTCCCCACGAGCAGTACTTC
>.|TRBJ1-1|TRBV28|once
CASSPTGRDTEAFF
TGTGCCAGCAGTCCGACCGGAAGGGACACTGAAGCTTTCTTT
>TRBD2|TRBJ2-5|TRBV5-1|few
CASSLGLAETQYF
TGCGCCAGCAGCTTGGGACTAGCGGAGACCCAGTACTTC
>TRBD2|TRBJ2-2|TRBV28|.
CASLPSPGLPNTGELFF
TGTGCCAGCCTCCCGTCACCGGGACTACCGAACACCGGGGAGCTGTTTTTT
>TRBD1|TRBJ2-7|TRBV19|.
CASSPWTGAYEQYF
TGTGCCAGTAGTCCCTGGACAGGGGCCTACGAGCAGTACTTC
>TRBD2|TRBJ2-3|TRBV28|.
CASSLGGADTQYF
TGTGCCAGCAGTTTGGGGGGGGCAGATACGCAGTATTTT
>.|TRBJ2-1|TRBV12-5|.
CASGLQMGPSGYAEQFF
TGTGCTAGTGGTTTGCAAATGGGTCCCTCTGGGTACGCTGAGCAGTTCTTC
>.|TRBJ2-7|TRBV30|.
CAWSVTVGYEQYF
TGTGCCTGGAGTGTCACTGTCGGGTACGAGCAGTACTTC
>TRBD1|TRBJ2-7|TRBV13|.
CASRYRGTYEQYF
TGTGCCAGCCGCTACAGGGGGACCTACGAGCAGTACTTC
>.|TRBJ1-1|TRBV6-1|.
CASSEGGTEAFF
TGTGCCAGCAGTGAAGGAGGCACTGAAGCTTTCTTT
>.|TRBJ2-1|TRBV15|.
CATSGPGDNEQFF
TGTGCCACCAGCGGTCCGGGAGACAATGAGCAGTTCTTC